These 4 T cell receptor beta chains came from one sample sequenced in a study of graft-versus-host responses after intestinal transplantation. The protocol was immunoSEQ multiplex PCR, while the TCRdb copy is restricted to in-frame clones and leaves out a portion. The sample records approximately 11,000 clones, 80% to 85% being singletons. The sequences come from PBMCs, collected about 67 weeks after intestinal transplant. These receptors all come from a human patient who received an intestinal transplant, so some T cells may come from the graft donor.

This sequence joins TRBV6-4 and TRBJ2-2; D is perhaps TRBD1 or TRBD2 (5 bases each). Trimming pared 6 bases from V and 5 bases from J, leaving 10 bases between. This CDR3 has 13 residues. Per the germline V gene, CDR1 is MRHNA and CDR2 is SNTAGT. This CDR3 reads CASSLGVTGELFF. As DNA, the CDR3 is TGTGCCAGCAGCCTGGGGGTAACCGGGGAGCTGTTTTTT.

V gene TRBV5-1 combines with J gene TRBJ2-1, with 10 positions matching TRBD1. CDR1 SGHRS and CDR2 YFSETQ come from the germline V gene. The CDR3 totals 16 residues. Trimming at V came to 0 bases and at J to 7 bases, leaving 7 bases not matched to a gene. CDR3 loop: CASSLAPTGGGNEQFF. The CDR3 nucleotides read TGCGCCAGCAGCTTGGCCCCGACAGGGGGCGGGAATGAGCAGTTCTTC.

The chain joins TRBV6-1 to TRBJ1-1; tentatively, D is TRBD1 (5 bases). V was shortened by 0 bases and J by 3 bases, with 5 bases between the two germline ends. This CDR3 has 13 residues. CDR1 and CDR2 from the germline V gene are MNHNS and SASEGT. The CDR3 region is CASSEAGHTEAFF. The CDR3 DNA reads TGTGCCAGCAGTGAAGCGGGACACACTGAAGCTTTCTTT.

The chain uses TRBV27 and TRBJ2-7; no firm D call. Germline V gene lookup returns CDR1 MNHEY and CDR2 SMNVEV (reference sequence). Trimming shortened V by 4 bases and J by 7 bases, and 11 bases separated the two germline ends. The CDR3 runs 12 residues. The CDR3 sequence is CASSSYMGEQYF. CDR3 nucleotides: TGTGCCAGCAGTTCCTATATGGGAGAGCAGTACTTC.